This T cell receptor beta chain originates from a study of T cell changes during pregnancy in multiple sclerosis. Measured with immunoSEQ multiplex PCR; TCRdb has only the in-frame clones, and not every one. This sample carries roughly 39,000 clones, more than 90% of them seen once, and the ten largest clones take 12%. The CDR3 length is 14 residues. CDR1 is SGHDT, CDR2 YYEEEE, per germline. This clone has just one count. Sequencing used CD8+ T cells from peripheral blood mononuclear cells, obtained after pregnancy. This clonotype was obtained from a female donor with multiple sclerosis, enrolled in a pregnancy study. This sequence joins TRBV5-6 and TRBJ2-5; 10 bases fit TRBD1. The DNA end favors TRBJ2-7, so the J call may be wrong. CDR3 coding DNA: TGTGCCAGCAGCTTCGGGACAGGGGCACACGAGCAGTACTTC. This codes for CASSFGTGAHEQYF.